These 11 T cell receptor beta chains were sequenced from one sample in a study of shared clonotypes between healthy human individuals. TCRdb's table, derived via immunoSEQ multiplex PCR, lists solely in-frame clones and lacks some. The sample gives some 2,000,000 clones, approximately 94% of which show up once; 1.1% is in the top ten. CD45RO-negative, CCR7-positively selected cells formed the naive CD8 fraction, excluding terminally differentiated effector memory CD45RA+ cells. The material sequenced was naive CD8+ T cells sorted from blood. These receptor sequences come from a man between 18 and 35 years old in good health.

The chain employs TRBV7-8 and TRBJ2-2; D uncertain. This CDR3 spans 18 amino acids. The V end lost 5 bases, the J end lost 6 bases, and 25 bases lay between the germline ends. Germline V gives CDR1 SGHVS, CDR2 FQNEAQ. CDR3 DNA: TGTGCCAGCAGCCTCTATCTCATAGGAAGCGAAGAACCCGGGGAGCTGTTTTTT. This translates into CASSLYLIGSEEPGELFF. The variable domain in full, with the rest retrieved from reference TRBV7-8 and TRBJ2-2, is GAGVSQSPRYKVAKRGQDVALRCDPISGHVSLFWYQQALGQGPEFLTYFQNEAQLDKSGLPSDRFFAERPEGSVSTLKIQRTQQEDSAVYLCASSLYLIGSEEPGELFFGEGSRLTVL.

J is TRBJ2-7 and V is TRBV28, with no clear D. Germline CDR1 reads MDHEN; CDR2 reads SYDVKM. Trimming stripped 3 bases from V and 3 bases from J, with 6 bases between. The CDR3 is 12 amino acids. CDR3 nucleotide sequence: TGTGCCAGCAGTTTTGCAGACTACGAGCAGTACTTC. This encodes CASSFADYEQYF. Using reference TRBV28 and TRBJ2-7 for the parts outside the CDR3, the full variable domain is DVKVTQSSRYLVKRTGEKVFLECVQDMDHENMFWYRQDPGLGLRLIYFSYDVKMKEKGDIPEGYSVSREKKERFSLILESASTNQTSMYLCASSFADYEQYFGPGTRLTVT.

This CDR3 is CASSLDEDEQYF. CDR3 DNA: TGTGCCAGCAGCTTAGACGAGGACGAGCAGTACTTC. The rearrangement links TRBV7-9 to TRBJ2-7, with D uncertain. The V end lost 1 base, the J end lost 5 bases, and 6 bases lay between the germline ends. The CDR3 runs 12 residues. Germline assignment: CDR1 SEHNR and CDR2 FQNEAQ (reference sequence).

The V and J genes are TRBV27 and TRBJ2-7; no reliable D call. V lost 5 bases, J lost 0 bases, and 11 bases lay in between. This CDR3 has 14 residues. Germline assignment: CDR1 MNHEY and CDR2 SMNVEV (reference sequence). The CDR3 sequence: CASSEAGPSYEQYF. The CDR3 nucleotides read TGTGCCAGCAGTGAGGCAGGTCCCTCCTACGAGCAGTACTTC.

This rearrangement joins TRBV4-1 to TRBJ2-7; D remains ambiguous. The germline CDR1 and CDR2 sequences are MGHRA and YSYEKL. V was clipped by 0 bases and J by 2 bases, with 11 bases between them. The CDR3 consists of 15 residues. CDR3 residues: CASSQEETDAYEQYF. CDR3 nucleotide sequence: TGCGCCAGCAGCCAAGAAGAGACCGACGCCTACGAGCAGTACTTC.

The chain couples TRBV27 to TRBJ2-7; a weak D match, TRBD2 (6 bases). Germline V gene lookup returns CDR1 MNHEY and CDR2 SMNVEV (reference sequence). CDR3 length: 14 residues. Trimming removed 5 bases at V and 7 bases at J, with 18 bases between. The CDR3 loop is CASSQSGIRGEQYF. CDR3 sequence (DNA): TGTGCCAGCAGTCAAAGTGGCATTCGGGGGGAGCAGTACTTC.

This chain joins TRBV7-8 and TRBJ1-2, with D tentatively TRBD1 (6 bases). This CDR3 is 11 amino acids long. Germline V CDR1 and CDR2: SGHVS, FQNEAQ. The ends were cut back, 4 bases at V and 6 bases at J, with 6 bases in the middle. CDR3 amino acids: CASSSGDGYTF. The CDR3 DNA is TGTGCCAGCAGCTCAGGGGATGGCTACACCTTC.

J is TRBJ2-5 and V is TRBV28; D call uncertain. Germline V lookup: CDR1 MDHEN, CDR2 SYDVKM. The CDR3 sequence is 14 residues long. Trimming took off 5 bases at V and 1 base at J, with 11 bases between the two ends. The CDR3 coding sequence is TGTGCCAGCAGTCCCTGGGGTGGCCAAGAGACCCAGTACTTC. It codes for CASSPWGGQETQYF.

The genes are TRBV7-9 and TRBJ2-1, with 12 bases fitting TRBD2. The germline V gene encodes CDR1 SEHNR and CDR2 FQNEAQ (reference sequence). This CDR3 is built from 19 residues. The junction had 14 bases not matched to a gene; V was cut back by 5 bases and J by 3 bases. The CDR3 reads CASSPGTSGWTPNYNEQFF. CDR3 DNA: TGTGCCAGCAGCCCAGGGACTAGCGGGTGGACCCCAAACTACAATGAGCAGTTCTTC.

This chain connects TRBV5-6 to TRBJ1-2; unclear D gene. Germline CDR1 and CDR2: SGHDT and YYEEEE. This CDR3 is 15 amino acids long. Trimming stripped 0 bases from V and 8 bases from J, with 17 bases between. CDR3 sequence (DNA): TGTGCCAGCAGCTTGGAACCGGACTACGAAGGAGGCTACACCTTC. Translated, it gives CASSLEPDYEGGYTF.

This clone was detected once. This chain uses TRBV6-5 with TRBJ2-1; 8 positions match TRBD1. Germline CDR1 is MNHEY and CDR2 is SVGAGI. The CDR3 runs to 16 residues. V shed 2 bases, J shed 9 bases, and the junction held 12 bases outside the gene matches. The CDR3, as DNA: TGTGCCAGCAGTTACGAACGACAGGGGTGGTTGGGTGAGCAGTTCTTC. Its translation is CASSYERQGWLGEQFF.